This T cell receptor beta chain is drawn from a study of technical replicates of blood from several donors. V was pared by 5 bases and J by 1 base, with 14 bases between. The CDR3 sequence is 15 residues long. CDR1 is MGHDK, CDR2 SYGVNS, per germline. Only in-frame clones appear in the TCRdb table, and some are missing; sequencing was by immunoSEQ multiplex PCR. The table lists over 60,000 clones, 93% of them singletons. V gene TRBV25-1 combines with J gene TRBJ1-1; D is possibly TRBD1 (5 bases). The origin of this receptor is a human donor in good health. Sequencing was carried out using T cells isolated from PBMCs. The CDR3, as DNA: TGTGCCAGCAGTCCCGGGGGACGTAGGAACACTGAAGCTTTCTTT. Translation gives CASSPGGRRNTEAFF.